These T cell receptor beta chains were read from a single sample in a study of Ad26.COV2.S vaccination and SARS-CoV-2 variants. TCRdb's table, derived via immunoSEQ multiplex PCR, lists solely in-frame clones and lacks some. The data hold 450,000 to 550,000 clones, with approximately 89% observed a single time. The starting material was peripheral blood, obtained in a trial of Ad26.COV2.S vaccine versus placebo. These receptors all stem from a person between 18 and 65 years old who received the Ad26.COV2.S COVID-19 vaccine or a placebo. Both conserved end residues are part of each CDR3. A D gene is named only where the DNA matches it firmly. Where a row states a size, it is once, few, many or the class of an expanded clone; other rows omit it.

>TRBV6-5|-|-|TRBJ2-1
TGTGCCAGCAGTTACGTTTCGGGCGGCCGAGACAATGAGCAGTTCTTC
CASSYVSGGRDNEQFF
>TRBV11-1|-|-|TRBJ1-2
TGTGCCAGCAGCTTTTCGCCAGTCTCCTATGGCTACACCTTC
CASSFSPVSYGYTF
>TRBV5-1|-|-|TRBJ1-1
TGCGCCAGCAGCTTGGATGCAGGTCGAAACACTGAAGCTTTCTTT
CASSLDAGRNTEAFF
>TRBV7-3|TRBD2|-|TRBJ2-3
TGTGCCAGCAGCTTAACCTATAGCGGGGTTGAGACAGATACGCAGTATTTT
CASSLTYSGVETDTQYF
>TRBV27|-|-|TRBJ2-7
TGTGCCAGCAGTGACCTTTACGAGCAGTACTTC
CASSDLYEQYF
>TRBV28|-|-|TRBJ2-7
TGTGCCAGCAGTCCCCCTGGATATCTGGGGAGGGAGCAGTACTTC
CASSPPGYLGREQYF
>TRBV29-1|-|-|TRBJ1-5
TGCAGCGTTGCTGAGAGTAGCAATCAGCCCCAGCATTTT
CSVAESSNQPQHF
>TRBV7-3|TRBD2|-|TRBJ2-3
TGTGCCAGCAGCTCGCCTGACGCTAGCGGGAGGGCCTTGACAGATACGCAGTATTTT
CASSSPDASGRALTDTQYF
>TRBV18|-|-|TRBJ1-2
TGTGCCAGCTCCCCAGGAACCTCCGGAGAATATGGCTACACCTTC
CASSPGTSGEYGYTF
>TRBV5-1|-|-|TRBJ1-3
TGCGCCAGCAGCCCTGGGACACCTGGAAACACCATATATTTT
CASSPGTPGNTIYF
>TRBV5-4|-|-|TRBJ1-2
TGTGCCAGCAGCTCGGGCCTTTTGGATGGCTACACCTTC
CASSSGLLDGYTF
>TRBV7-9|-|-|TRBJ1-2
TGTGCCAGCAGCTTCATTCAGGAATTCGCCTCCTATGGCTACACCTTC
CASSFIQEFASYGYTF
>TRBV30|TRBD1|once|TRBJ1-4
TGTGCCTGGAGTCACAGGGGACCAGTCCGCGAAAAACTGTTTTTT
CAWSHRGPVREKLFF